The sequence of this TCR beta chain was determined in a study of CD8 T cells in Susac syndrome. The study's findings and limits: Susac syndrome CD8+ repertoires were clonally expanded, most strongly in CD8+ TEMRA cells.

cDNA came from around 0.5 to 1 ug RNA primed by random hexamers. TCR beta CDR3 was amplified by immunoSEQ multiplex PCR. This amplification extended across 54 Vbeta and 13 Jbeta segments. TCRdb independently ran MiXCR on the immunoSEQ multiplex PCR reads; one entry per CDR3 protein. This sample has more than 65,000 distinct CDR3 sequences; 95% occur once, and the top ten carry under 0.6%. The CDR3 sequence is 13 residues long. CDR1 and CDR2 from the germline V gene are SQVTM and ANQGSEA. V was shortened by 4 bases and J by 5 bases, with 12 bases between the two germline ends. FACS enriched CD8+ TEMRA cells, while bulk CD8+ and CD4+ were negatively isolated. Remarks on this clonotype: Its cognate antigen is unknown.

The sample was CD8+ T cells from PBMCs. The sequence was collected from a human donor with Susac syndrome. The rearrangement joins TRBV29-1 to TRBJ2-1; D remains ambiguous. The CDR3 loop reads CSVVAVWDNEQFF. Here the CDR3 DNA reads TGCAGCGTTGTTGCGGTATGGGACAATGAGCAGTTCTTC.